This T cell receptor (beta chain) was sequenced in a study of early T cells in non-severe SARS-CoV-2 infection listed by TCRdb under 2021. For the wider study: TCR sequencing used bulk RNA from unsorted whole blood, so alpha and beta chains could not be paired.

V and J are trimmed by 6 bases and 3 bases, and the gene matches miss 6 bases of the junction. The CDR3, from cysteine to phenylalanine, totals 13 residues. The CDR3 DNA has 39 bases and is translated from base 1. CDR1 and CDR2 (DFQATT, SNEGSKA) derive from the germline V gene (reference sequence). The library was produced with 5' RACE. Data came from a NextSeq 500. Unique molecular identifiers were attached to individual cDNA molecules in the TCR library protocol so that sequencing error and PCR bias could be corrected. Both TCR alpha and beta chains were sequenced, and tight co-correlation was observed between alpha and beta sequence abundances in each sample. The published analysis was carried out like this. Decombinator V4 was used to annotate the V gene, J gene and CDR3 of the TCR sequences. Expanded TCRs were defined as changing significantly between any two time points under a Poisson model with p below 0.0001. TCR abundances were normalised to the total number of TCRs sequenced in each sample and reported as counts per million. TRAV1-2 paired with TRAJ12, TRAJ20 or TRAJ33 defined MAIT TCRs, while TRAV10 paired with TRAJ18 defined iNKT TCRs. A search of VDJdb, accessed on 1 November 2021, was run for TCRs annotated to CMV, EBV and SARS-CoV-2, with TCRs annotated for multiple antigens excluded. Clones were called with MiXCR by TCRdb after fastp trimmed the public reads at Q25, and only in-frame beta chains were retained. Each record represents a unique CDR3 protein, reported with the most common genes and DNA among its rows. It is TCRdb's table, rather than the study itself, that gives the V and J calls and clone size. The sample contains fewer than 60,000 distinct CDR3 sequences, less than 9.5% of them found a single time. The top ten constitute around 4% of the sample.

What the authors observed across the whole study: VDJdb matching was skewed toward anti-spike CD8 responses and likely underestimated virus-specific expansions, missing private and CD4 specificities.

The study was a case-control design nested within a healthcare worker cohort in London, UK, with weekly nasopharyngeal swab PCR tests and blood sampling. Healthcare workers were recruited during the week of the UK lockdown, between 23 and 31 March 2020, and followed weekly for up to 16 weeks. This clonotype appeared many times. There is no known antigen for this receptor. No per-base quality is available; no much larger clone lies one base away. The TCR originated in an adult who was a healthcare worker with PCR-confirmed SARS-CoV-2 infection or an uninfected control (not recorded which). The sequence links TRBV20-1 to TRBJ1-2; the junction holds 8 bases that match TRBD1. Specimen: whole blood. The CDR3 reads as follows: CSAAPTGDYGYTF. The DNA sequence is as follows: TGCAGTGCCGCCCCGACAGGGGACTATGGCTACACCTTC.